The 28 T cell receptor beta chains below all came from one sample that was sequenced in a study of yellow fever vaccine responses in identical twins. TCRdb independently ran MiXCR on the RT-PCR reads; one entry per CDR3 protein. The table lists roughly 630 distinct CDR3 sequences, over 70% of them singletons, with 20% to 30% in the top ten. This sample comprised T cells from blood (PBMCs), unsorted or a sorted subset (not recorded which), obtained before or after yellow fever vaccination (not recorded which). The receptors originated from a female donor who received the yellow fever vaccine.

The chain uses TRBV15 and TRBJ1-1, with 9 bases fitting TRBD1. Per the germline V gene, CDR1 is LNHNV and CDR2 is YYDKDF (reference sequence). J gave up 2 bases and V 3 bases, and 10 bases lay outside the gene matches. The CDR3 is made up of 17 amino acids. CDR3 nucleotides: TGTGCCACCAGCAGGTTACCAAACAGGGGGCCCAACACTGAAGCTTTCTTT. Protein: CATSRLPNRGPNTEAFF.

This chain connects TRBV15 to TRBJ2-3, with D perhaps TRBD2 (5 bases). Per the germline V gene, CDR1 is LNHNV and CDR2 is YYDKDF (reference sequence). There are 15 residues in the CDR3. The V end was cut by 1 base, the J end by 0 bases, with 8 bases between. Here the CDR3 DNA reads TGTGCCACCAGCAGAGCTAGAGGGAGCACAGATACGCAGTATTTT. Amino acid sequence: CATSRARGSTDTQYF.

The chain has TRBV10-1 and TRBJ1-5; D not resolved. V was pared by 10 bases and J by 5 bases, with 6 bases between. Germline V gene sequence: CDR1 WNHNN, CDR2 SYGVQD (reference sequence). The length of the CDR3 is 10 residues. CDR3 sequence (DNA): TGCGCCACGCGGGATCAGCCCCAGCATTTT. It specifies CATRDQPQHF.

This clonotype was found once. This chain joins TRBV14 and TRBJ2-1; D is unclear. V lost 3 bases to trimming and J lost 9 bases, with 6 bases between them. This CDR3 region has 11 residues. Germline V gives CDR1 SGHDN, CDR2 FVKESK. Here the CDR3 reads CASSQSGEQFF. CDR3 sequence (DNA): TGTGCCAGCAGCCAGAGTGGTGAGCAGTTCTTC.

V is TRBV18 and J is TRBJ1-5, with D unclear. V lost 3 bases, J lost 0 bases, and 15 bases lay in between. Germline CDR1 KGHSH, CDR2 LQKENI. CDR3 length: 17 amino acids. CDR3 sequence (DNA): TGTGCCAGCTCACCCTTTTCCCAGGAAAATAGCAATCAGCCCCAGCATTTT. Translating gives CASSPFSQENSNQPQHF.

This clonotype was counted between two and nine times. The chain links TRBV14 to TRBJ2-1; D is uncertain. Germline V gene sequence: CDR1 SGHDN, CDR2 FVKESK. CDR3 length: 13 residues. Trimming pared 1 base from V and 4 bases from J, leaving 5 bases between. CDR3 coding DNA: TGTGCCAGCAGCCAAGTTACGTACAATGAGCAGTTCTTC. Its translation is CASSQVTYNEQFF. Full variable domain (remainder filled in from reference TRBV14 and TRBJ2-1): EAGVTQFPSHSVIEKGQTVTLRCDPISGHDNLYWYRRVMGKEIKFLLHFVKESKQDESGMPNNRFLAERTGGTYSTLKVQPAELEDSGVYFCASSQVTYNEQFFGPGTRLTVL.

The CDR3 loop is CASSFQQNYGYTF. CDR3 coding DNA: TGCGCCAGCAGCTTTCAGCAAAACTATGGCTACACCTTC. The rearrangement uses TRBV5-1 and TRBJ1-2; D unresolved. Trimming took 2 bases from V and 2 from J, leaving 7 bases between them. The CDR3 sequence is 13 residues long. CDR1 is SGHRS and CDR2 is YFSETQ in the germline V gene.

A few counts support this clonotype. V is TRBV23-1 and J is TRBJ1-5; D is ambiguous. TRBV23-1 is classed as an ORF, of uncertain function. The CDR3 consists of 15 residues. The germline V and J ends were trimmed by 4 bases and 5 bases, with 15 bases remaining between them. DNA of the CDR3: TGCGCCAGCAGTCCCCGCCGGTCCCAATATCAGCCCCAGCATTTT. Translating it yields CASSPRRSQYQPQHF.

The chain recombines TRBV5-8 with TRBJ2-1; weak D call: TRBD1 (6 bases). Trimming left V 6 bases short and J 6 bases short, with 16 bases between. Germline values: CDR1 SGHTS, CDR2 YDEGEE. The CDR3 has 14 amino acids. The CDR3 loop reads CASTYRGLGNEQFF. The DNA of the CDR3 is TGTGCCAGCACTTATAGGGGGTTGGGCAATGAGCAGTTCTTC.

The chain has TRBV2 and TRBJ2-2, with no clear D. The V end was cut by 4 bases, the J end by 6 bases, with 12 bases between. CDR3 size: 14 residues. CDR1 is SNHLY, CDR2 FYNNEI, per germline. The CDR3 protein is CASSVGILAGELFF. DNA for the CDR3: TGTGCCAGCAGTGTGGGCATTTTGGCCGGGGAGCTGTTTTTT.

This sequence joins TRBV11-2 and TRBJ2-1, with 8 positions matching TRBD2. The trim removed 3 bases at V and 3 bases at J, leaving 4 bases unmatched. From germline, CDR1 is SGHAT and CDR2 FQNNGV. The CDR3 consists of 15 residues. The CDR3 sequence: CASSLTGGVYNEQFF. CDR3 sequence (DNA): TGTGCCAGCAGCTTGACCGGGGGGGTCTACAATGAGCAGTTCTTC.

The chain is built from TRBV11-1 and TRBJ2-1; 10 nucleotides agree with TRBD1. With 2 bases clipped from V and 4 bases from J, the junction kept 2 bases outside the gene matches. Per germline, CDR1 SGHAT and CDR2 FQDESV (reference sequence). The CDR3 loop spans 15 amino acids. The CDR3 sequence: CASSLWDRGYNEQFF. CDR3 in DNA: TGTGCCAGCAGCTTATGGGACAGGGGATACAATGAGCAGTTCTTC.

The chain combines TRBV5-1 with TRBJ2-2; possibly TRBD1 for D (5 bases). The V gene's germline CDR1 is SGHRS and CDR2 YFSETQ. The CDR3 is 15 amino acids. V lost 0 bases, J lost 0 bases, and 6 bases lay in between. The CDR3 region has the DNA TGCGCCAGCAGCTTGGAGACAGCGAACACCGGGGAGCTGTTTTTT. As protein: CASSLETANTGELFF.

This chain joins TRBV4-3 and TRBJ2-3; no clear D. The CDR3 is 16 amino acids. CDR1 is LGHNA and CDR2 is YSLEER in the germline V gene. V lost 0 bases and J lost 4, with 14 bases in between. CDR3 sequence (DNA): TGCGCCAGCAGCCAAGATTCCCCAACGGATCCAGATACGCAGTATTTT. Its translation: CASSQDSPTDPDTQYF.

The chain carries TRBV13 and TRBJ1-1; D ambiguous. Germline V gives CDR1 PRHDT, CDR2 FYEKMQ (reference sequence). The CDR3 has 14 residues. V was pared by 5 bases and J by 0 bases, with 10 bases between. CDR3 amino acids: CASSPTAMNTEAFF. Written as DNA, the CDR3 is TGTGCCAGCAGCCCGACCGCAATGAACACTGAAGCTTTCTTT.

The rearrangement uses TRBV6-2 or TRBV6-3 and TRBJ2-2; D may match TRBD1 or TRBD2 (5 bases each). Germline CDR1 MNHEY, CDR2 SVGEGT. With 5 bases removed from V and 8 bases from J, the gap between germline ends came to 18 bases. The length of the CDR3 is 15 residues. CDR3 protein: CASSHDPGTAGELFF. The CDR3 DNA reads TGTGCCAGCAGTCACGACCCAGGGACCGCGGGGGAGCTGTTTTTT.

J is TRBJ2-7 and V is TRBV4-3; either TRBD1 or TRBD2 may supply D (5 bases each). This CDR3 is 15 amino acids long. Germline CDR1 LGHNA, CDR2 YSLEER. Trimming stripped 4 bases from V and 2 bases from J, with 15 bases between. CDR3 DNA: TGCGCCAGCAGCCTCACCTTCCAGGGAGCCTACGAGCAGTACTTC. It yields the protein CASSLTFQGAYEQYF.

The chain couples TRBV7-2 to TRBJ2-7; tentatively, D is TRBD1 (5 bases). This CDR3 is built from 13 residues. Germline values: CDR1 SGHTA, CDR2 FQGNSA. Trimming pared 2 bases from V and 3 bases from J, leaving 8 bases between. This chain's CDR3 is CASSLQGVYEQYF. The CDR3 coding sequence is TGTGCCAGCAGCTTACAGGGTGTCTACGAGCAGTACTTC.

The gene calls are TRBV20-1 and TRBJ2-1; 9 positions match TRBD2. CDR3 length: 14 residues. Germline loops: CDR1 DFQATT, CDR2 SNEGSKA (reference sequence). Trimming took 6 bases from V and 7 from J; bases not matched to a gene: 10. Written as DNA, the CDR3 is TGCAGTGCCCCCTTCGCGGGGGGGGGTAATGAGCAGTTCTTC. Translating gives CSAPFAGGGNEQFF.

The rearrangement links TRBV29-1 to TRBJ2-3, with D possibly called TRBD1 or TRBD2 (5 bases each). V lost 4 bases, J lost 1 base, and 15 bases lay in between. The CDR3 extends over 15 amino acids. CDR1 and CDR2 (germline): SQVTM, ANQGSEA. CDR3 nucleotides: TGCAGCGTTGTTGGGGGTTCTCACCGCACAGATACGCAGTATTTT. This translates into CSVVGGSHRTDTQYF.

This chain joins TRBV25-1 and TRBJ2-2; the match to TRBD1 covers 9 bases. Germline V CDR1 and CDR2: MGHDK, SYGVNS. V gave up 4 bases and J gave up 3 bases; unmatched junction bases: 0. CDR3 size: 14 residues. CDR3 loop: CASSGQGDTGELFF. DNA of the CDR3: TGTGCCAGCAGTGGACAGGGGGACACCGGGGAGCTGTTTTTT. The whole variable domain, remainder taken from reference TRBV25-1 and TRBJ2-2, is EADIYQTPRYLVIGTGKKITLECSQTMGHDKMYWYQQDPGMELHLIHYSYGVNSTEKGDLSSESTVSRIRTEHFPLTLESARPSHTSQYLCASSGQGDTGELFFGEGSRLTVL.

This rearrangement joins TRBV6-5 to TRBJ2-4; either TRBD1 or TRBD2 may supply D (5 bases each). The V and J ends lost 0 bases and 8 bases respectively, with 14 bases between them. Per germline, CDR1 MNHEY and CDR2 SVGAGI. This CDR3 spans 15 amino acids. The CDR3 loop is CASSYSKRGLDIQYF. The CDR3 DNA is TGTGCCAGCAGTTACTCGAAGAGGGGTTTGGACATTCAGTACTTC.

The V gene is TRBV2, the J gene TRBJ1-3; the D gene is possibly TRBD1 (5 bases). Germline CDR1 reads SNHLY; CDR2 reads FYNNEI. The CDR3 is 14 amino acids. The germline V and J ends were trimmed by 7 bases and 2 bases, with 12 bases remaining between them. The CDR3 coding sequence is TGTGCCAGCACCGAAGGGGAACCTGGAAACACCATATATTTT. This sequence encodes CASTEGEPGNTIYF.

The chain has TRBV5-1 and TRBJ1-6; the D gene is possibly TRBD1 (6 bases). Germline-derived CDR1 and CDR2 are SGHRS and YFSETQ. The V and J ends lost 0 bases and 9 bases respectively, with 16 bases between them. The CDR3 consists of 16 residues. The CDR3 nucleotides are TGCGCCAGCAGCTTGGCCAGGGGTCAGATTCCTTCACCCCTCCACTTT. Amino acids: CASSLARGQIPSPLHF.

This clonotype appeared a few times. The CDR3 loop is CAISDGGAQPQHF. CDR3 nucleotides: TGTGCCATCAGTGACGGGGGGGCTCAGCCCCAGCATTTT. V gene TRBV10-3 combines with J gene TRBJ1-5; D perhaps matches TRBD1 (6 bases). Germline V gene lookup returns CDR1 ENHRY and CDR2 SYGVKD. This CDR3 has 13 amino acids. V was shortened by 3 bases and J by 6 bases, with 9 bases between the two germline ends.

This clonotype was recorded only once. The CDR3: CASSSIGGGLNTEAFF. The DNA for the CDR3 is TGTGCCAGCAGCTCCATCGGGGGAGGGTTGAACACTGAAGCTTTCTTT. The rearrangement uses TRBV11-1 and TRBJ1-1, with D maybe TRBD1 (5 bases). Deletions cut 4 bases from V and 0 bases from J, with 15 bases between. This CDR3 region has 16 residues. Germline lookup yields CDR1 SGHAT and CDR2 FQDESV (reference sequence).

This clonotype appeared a few times. V gene TRBV13 combines with J gene TRBJ1-5, with 7 nucleotides matching TRBD1. Per germline, CDR1 PRHDT and CDR2 FYEKMQ (reference sequence). V lost 3 bases, J lost 8 bases, and 1 base stayed unmatched. This CDR3 spans 12 amino acids. In nucleotides, the CDR3 is TGTGCCAGCAGCTTGACAGGGAAGCCCCAGCATTTT. It specifies CASSLTGKPQHF.

J is TRBJ1-1 and V is TRBV5-1, with TRBD1 as a possible D gene (6 bases). Germline V gene lookup returns CDR1 SGHRS and CDR2 YFSETQ. The V end was cut by 4 bases, the J end by 0 bases, with 16 bases between. This CDR3 is 16 amino acids long. CDR3 in amino acids: CASSERRQALNTEAFF. The CDR3 DNA follows: TGCGCCAGCAGCGAACGACGACAGGCCCTGAACACTGAAGCTTTCTTT.